This T cell receptor (beta chain) was found in a study of blood T cells in healthy people across ages (dated by TCRdb to between 2015 and 2017). For the wider study: In model experiments, template switching captured roughly one uniquely barcoded TCR beta cDNA molecule for every two T cells. The donors were split into four age groups: young (average 16 years), middle-aged (roughly 42), aged (62) and long-lived (about 74). The study analyzed two additional independent replicas of 1 million unique cDNA reads from the same blood draw for two donors, one aged 18 to 29 and one aged 80 or older. Age-related changes in TCR beta repertoire diversity were measured in the study by deep sequencing normalized with unique cDNA molecular identifiers. To avoid experimental bias, donors of different ages were randomly spread across the sequencing lanes.

On the study overall, not on this receptor specifically: Donor CMV infection status was unknown, potentially confounding age-related changes in expanded clonotypes. Estimates of total diversity based on one million sequenced T cells were considered lower bounds and underestimates. As age increased, observed TCR beta diversity per million T cells dropped in a roughly linear way, and a significant reduction was already evident by age about 36. The percentage of naive T cells measured by flow cytometry correlated strongly with observed TCR beta diversity. Compared with the aged group, the long-lived group had more naive CD4+ T cells, fewer expanded clones and increased TCR diversity, suggesting age selection. Bulk unsorted PBMC profiling prevented conclusive comparison of naive and antigen-experienced compartments.

Reading the germline V gene gives CDR1 SNHLY and CDR2 FYNNEI. At the junction V is shortened by 10 bases and J by 4 bases, with 21 bases in between. Its CDR3 holds 15 amino acids, cysteine through phenylalanine. The retained sequence is limited to the CDR3, 45 bases, with the frame set at the first base. Systemically healthy Caucasian individuals from Russia, some 40 in total and aged about 6 to 100 years, were included as donors. Each donor gave roughly 9.5 milliliters of peripheral blood, collected into EDTA-treated Vacutainer tubes. Ficoll-Paque density-gradient centrifugation was used to isolate PBMCs, with at least 6 million per sample. Trizol reagent was used to extract total RNA from PBMCs, with at least 5 micrograms per sample. Naive CD45RAhigh/CD27high T cell percentages were measured by flow cytometry on a PBMC aliquot from every donor. Worth noting for this clonotype: It has no known antigen specificity. Base qualities are missing; no much larger clone stands one base away.

Libraries were prepared through 5' RACE. The reads were generated on an Illumina HiSeq 2500. A second PCR of about 7 to 12 cycles was performed with a sample-barcoded 5' primer and a J-beta primer mix. A template-switch 5' adaptor carrying 12 random nucleotides introduced a unique molecular identifier onto each TCR beta cDNA molecule. Each sample yielded at least 2.5 million CDR3-containing paired-end reads. The Mint cDNA synthesis kit, primed by a TRBC-specific oligonucleotide, was used to synthesize first-strand cDNA from all RNA. All cDNA was treated with uracil-DNA glycosylase and then went through a first 18-cycle PCR with the universal primers M1SS and BC2_uni_R. Per the authors' processing: For normalization, 1 million high-quality reads were randomly selected from each sample, with every read carrying a distinct molecular identifier. Reads sharing molecular identifiers were discarded rather than binned into consensus sequences. MiTCR, run with a Q25 quality threshold and the strictest error-elimination algorithm, handled CDR3 identification, clonotype clustering and error correction. Lower-bound total TCR beta diversity was estimated with a nonparametric unseen species model using Euler transformation. TCRdb reanalyzed the raw reads on its own, using fastp at Q25 for trimming and MiXCR for clone calling, and kept in-frame beta chains. Each CDR3 protein appears once, grouped with its most common genes and DNA. The V and J calls and clone size come from TCRdb's table, not from the authors' own analysis. The sample has around 1,500,000 distinct CDR3 sequences on record, about 40% of them singletons. Together, the top ten hold under 8% of the sample.

The clonotype comes from a woman under 30 in good health. This chain is built from TRBV2 and TRBJ2-3; the D region possibly corresponds to TRBD2 (6 bases align). Source material: blood. The nucleotides read TGTGCCATCGCCCCCGGAGGGGTTGGGGCAGATACGCAGTATTTT. It translates as CAIAPGGVGADTQYF.